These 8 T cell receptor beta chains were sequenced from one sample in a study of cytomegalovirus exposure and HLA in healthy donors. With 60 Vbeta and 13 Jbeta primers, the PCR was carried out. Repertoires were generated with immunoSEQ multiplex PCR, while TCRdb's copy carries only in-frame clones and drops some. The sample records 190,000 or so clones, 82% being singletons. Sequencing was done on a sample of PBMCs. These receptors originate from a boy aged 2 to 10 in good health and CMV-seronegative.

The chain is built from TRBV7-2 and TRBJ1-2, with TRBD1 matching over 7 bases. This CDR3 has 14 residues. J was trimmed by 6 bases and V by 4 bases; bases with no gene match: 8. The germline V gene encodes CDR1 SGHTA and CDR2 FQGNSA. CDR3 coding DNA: TGTGCCAGCAGCTCCCGGGACAGATACGATGGCTACACCTTC. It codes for CASSSRDRYDGYTF.

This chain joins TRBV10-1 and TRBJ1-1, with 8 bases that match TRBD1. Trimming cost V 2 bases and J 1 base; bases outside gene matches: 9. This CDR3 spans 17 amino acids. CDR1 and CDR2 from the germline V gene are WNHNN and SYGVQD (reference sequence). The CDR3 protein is CASSEIGQGIKNTEAFF. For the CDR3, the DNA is TGCGCCAGCAGTGAGATAGGACAGGGCATAAAGAACACTGAAGCTTTCTTT.

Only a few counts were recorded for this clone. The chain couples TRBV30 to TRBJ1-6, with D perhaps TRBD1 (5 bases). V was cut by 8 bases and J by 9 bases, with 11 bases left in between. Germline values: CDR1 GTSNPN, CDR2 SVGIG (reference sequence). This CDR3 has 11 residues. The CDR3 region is CAASGVSPLHF. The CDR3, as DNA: TGTGCCGCGTCGGGGGTTTCACCCCTCCACTTT.

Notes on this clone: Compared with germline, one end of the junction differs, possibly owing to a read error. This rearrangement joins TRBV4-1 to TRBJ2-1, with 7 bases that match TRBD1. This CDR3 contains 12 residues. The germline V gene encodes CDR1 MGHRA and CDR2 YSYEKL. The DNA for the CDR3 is TGCGCCAGCAGCCAAGAAACAGGGGTTAGGGTCTTC. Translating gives CASSQETGVRVF.

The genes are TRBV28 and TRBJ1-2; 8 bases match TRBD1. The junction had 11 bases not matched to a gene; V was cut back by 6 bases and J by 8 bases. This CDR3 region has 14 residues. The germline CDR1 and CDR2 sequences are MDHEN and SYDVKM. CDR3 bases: TGTGCCAGCAGCTATCAGGGGGCCCCTCGGGGCTACACCTTC. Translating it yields CASSYQGAPRGYTF.

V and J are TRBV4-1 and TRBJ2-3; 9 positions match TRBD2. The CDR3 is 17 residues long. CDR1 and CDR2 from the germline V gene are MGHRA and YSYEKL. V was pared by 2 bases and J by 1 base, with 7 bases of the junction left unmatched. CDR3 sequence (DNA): TGCGCCAGCAGCCAACCGATAGCGGGGGCCCGCACAGATACGCAGTATTTT. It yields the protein CASSQPIAGARTDTQYF.

CDR3 protein: CASSHLGRPGNTIYF. DNA for the CDR3: TGTGCCAGCAGCCACCTGGGGAGGCCTGGAAACACCATATATTTT. J is TRBJ1-3 and V is TRBV7-9; no definite D call. Germline values: CDR1 SEHNR, CDR2 FQNEAQ (reference sequence). This CDR3 is built from 15 residues. Deletions cut 5 bases from V and 2 bases from J, with 13 bases between.

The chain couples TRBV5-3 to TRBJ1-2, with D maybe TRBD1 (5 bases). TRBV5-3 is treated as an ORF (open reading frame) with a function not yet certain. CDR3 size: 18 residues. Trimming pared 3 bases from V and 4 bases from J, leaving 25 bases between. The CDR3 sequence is CARSSESGRVGQGYGYTF. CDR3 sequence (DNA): TGTGCCAGAAGCTCGGAATCCGGGAGGGTTGGGCAGGGCTATGGCTACACCTTC.